The text below deals with one T cell receptor beta chain. Its antigen is unknown. This specimen belongs to a study of T cell repertoires in cytomegalovirus infection. Study-level background: Well-studied HLA-B-restricted epitopes and recently identified HLA-C-restricted epitopes of CMV were both used in the study. Indications of both CMV infection and matching HLA type were provided by public TCR beta signatures.

One entry per CDR3 protein results from TCRdb running MiXCR on the reads. Found here are about 280,000 distinct CDR3 sequences, less than 25% of them singletons; the top ten hold about 21%. The V and J ends lost 3 bases and 8 bases, in that order; junction bases with no gene match: 12. The germline V gene encodes CDR1 MDHEN and CDR2 SYDVKM. The CDR3 totals 16 residues. Points from the study as a whole: The response measured ex vivo was dominated by TCR beta clonotypes (HLA-C-restricted and CMV-specific). The cumulative frequency of public TCR beta families identified carriers of CMV plus the relevant HLA.

Sequenced here: cultured PBMCs, sampled from culture after CMV antigen stimulation. The sequence was collected from a human donor in good health (CMV status not recorded). Some clones in this sample may be carry-over from other donors' samples. The rearrangement links TRBV28 to TRBJ1-2, with TRBD1 matching 10 bases. For the CDR3, the DNA is TGTGCCAGCAGTTTGACAGGGGGCGCAGGAATCCTCGGCTACACCTTC. Its translation: CASSLTGGAGILGYTF.